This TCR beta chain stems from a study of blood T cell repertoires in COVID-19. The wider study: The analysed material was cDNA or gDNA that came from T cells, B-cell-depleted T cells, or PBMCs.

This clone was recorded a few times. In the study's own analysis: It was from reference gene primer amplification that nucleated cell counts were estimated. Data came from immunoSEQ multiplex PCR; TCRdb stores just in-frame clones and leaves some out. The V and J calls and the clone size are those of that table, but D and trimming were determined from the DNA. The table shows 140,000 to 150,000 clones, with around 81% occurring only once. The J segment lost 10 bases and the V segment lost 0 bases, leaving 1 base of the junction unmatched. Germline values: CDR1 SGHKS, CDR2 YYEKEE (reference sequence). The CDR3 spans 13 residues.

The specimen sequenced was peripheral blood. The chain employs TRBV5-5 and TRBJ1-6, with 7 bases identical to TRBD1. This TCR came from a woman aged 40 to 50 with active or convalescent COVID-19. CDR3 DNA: TGTGCCAGCAGCTTGGGGGACAGATCACCCCTCCACTTT. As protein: CASSLGDRSPLHF.